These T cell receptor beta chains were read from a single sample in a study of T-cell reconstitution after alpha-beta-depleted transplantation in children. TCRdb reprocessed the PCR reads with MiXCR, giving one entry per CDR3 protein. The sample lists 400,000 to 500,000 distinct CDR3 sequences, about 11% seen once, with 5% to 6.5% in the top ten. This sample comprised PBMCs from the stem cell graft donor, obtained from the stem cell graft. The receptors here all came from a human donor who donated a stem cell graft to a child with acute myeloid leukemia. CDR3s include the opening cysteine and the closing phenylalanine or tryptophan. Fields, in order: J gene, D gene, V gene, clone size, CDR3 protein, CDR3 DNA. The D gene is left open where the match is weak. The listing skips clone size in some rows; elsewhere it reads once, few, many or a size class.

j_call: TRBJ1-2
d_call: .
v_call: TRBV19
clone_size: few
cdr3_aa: CASSPRDGYTF
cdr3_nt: TGTGCCAGTAGCCCAAGAGATGGCTACACCTTC

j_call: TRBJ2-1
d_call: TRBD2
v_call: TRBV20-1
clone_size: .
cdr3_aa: CSARDQLAGGISYNEQFF
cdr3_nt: TGCAGTGCTAGAGATCAACTAGCGGGGGGGATCTCCTACAATGAGCAGTTCTTC

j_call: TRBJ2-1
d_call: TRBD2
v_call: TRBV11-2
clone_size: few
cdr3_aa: CATRGLADYNEQFF
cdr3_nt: TGTGCCACTAGGGGACTAGCGGACTACAATGAGCAGTTCTTC

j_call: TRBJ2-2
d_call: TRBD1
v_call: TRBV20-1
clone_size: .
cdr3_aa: CSARDMGTGDTGELFF
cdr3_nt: TGCAGTGCTAGAGATATGGGGACAGGGGACACCGGGGAGCTGTTTTTT

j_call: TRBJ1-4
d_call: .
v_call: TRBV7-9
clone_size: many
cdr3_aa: CASSSRTVGEKLFF
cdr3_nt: TGTGCCAGCAGCTCCAGGACAGTGGGGGAAAAACTGTTTTTT

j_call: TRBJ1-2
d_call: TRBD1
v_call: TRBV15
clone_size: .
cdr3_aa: CATSRNRDSYGYTF
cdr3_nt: TGTGCCACCAGCAGAAACCGGGACAGCTATGGCTACACCTTC

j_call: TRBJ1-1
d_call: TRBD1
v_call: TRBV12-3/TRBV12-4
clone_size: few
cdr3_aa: CASSPDRGFTEAFF
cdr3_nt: TGTGCCAGCAGTCCAGACAGGGGATTCACTGAAGCTTTCTTT

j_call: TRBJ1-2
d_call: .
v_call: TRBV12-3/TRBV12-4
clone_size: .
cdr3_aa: CASSTGPGVSGYTF
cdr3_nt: TGTGCCAGCAGCACGGGGCCGGGGGTGAGTGGCTACACCTTC

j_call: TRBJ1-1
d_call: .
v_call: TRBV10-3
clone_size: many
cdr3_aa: CAISEGVELAEAFF
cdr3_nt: TGTGCCATCAGTGAGGGGGTGGAATTAGCTGAAGCTTTCTTT

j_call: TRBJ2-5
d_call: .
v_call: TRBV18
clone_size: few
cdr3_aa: CASSPQQSRDQYF
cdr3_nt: TGTGCCAGCTCACCACAGCAATCCCGGGACCAGTACTTC

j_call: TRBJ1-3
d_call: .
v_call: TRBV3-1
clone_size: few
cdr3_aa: CASSRGGKAGNTIYF
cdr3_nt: TGTGCCAGCAGCCGCGGTGGGAAGGCTGGAAACACCATATATTTT

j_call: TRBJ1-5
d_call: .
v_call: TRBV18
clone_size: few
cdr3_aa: CASSPRGESNQPQHF
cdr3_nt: TGTGCCAGCTCACCACGGGGAGAGAGCAATCAGCCCCAGCATTTT

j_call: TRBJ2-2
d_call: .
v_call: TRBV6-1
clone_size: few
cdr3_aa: CASRPGRGVTGELFF
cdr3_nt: TGTGCCAGCAGACCAGGACGGGGTGTGACCGGGGAGCTGTTTTTT

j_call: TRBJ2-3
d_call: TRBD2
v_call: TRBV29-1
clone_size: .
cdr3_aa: CSVDPSGTGTDTQYF
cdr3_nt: TGCAGCGTAGATCCAAGCGGGACGGGCACAGATACGCAGTATTTT

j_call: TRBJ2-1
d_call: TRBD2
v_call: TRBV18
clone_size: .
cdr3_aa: CASSPPGLGAYNEQFF
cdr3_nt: TGTGCCAGCTCACCCCCGGGACTAGGGGCCTACAATGAGCAGTTCTTC

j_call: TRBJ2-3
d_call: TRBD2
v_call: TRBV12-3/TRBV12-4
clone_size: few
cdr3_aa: CASSQLAGASTDTQYF
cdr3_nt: TGTGCCAGCAGTCAACTAGCGGGGGCTAGCACAGATACGCAGTATTTT